This T cell receptor beta chain was recovered during a study of T cells after somatic rescue of genetic block. Here immunoSEQ multiplex PCR was the method, and the copy in TCRdb shows in-frame clones only, minus some. The sample lists roughly 120,000 clones, about 90% occurring once. The CDR3 consists of 12 residues. The germline V gene encodes CDR1 SGHNT and CDR2 YENEEA. With 10 bases removed from V and 2 bases from J, the gap between germline ends came to 11 bases. The chain uses TRBV11-3 and TRBJ1-2; D perhaps matches TRBD1 (5 bases). Sequenced input: peripheral blood mononuclear cells (PBMCs). The TCR comes from a woman aged 18-29 years. CDR3 residues: CAISGRNYGYTF. The CDR3 bases are TGTGCCATTTCGGGACGGAACTATGGCTACACCTTC.